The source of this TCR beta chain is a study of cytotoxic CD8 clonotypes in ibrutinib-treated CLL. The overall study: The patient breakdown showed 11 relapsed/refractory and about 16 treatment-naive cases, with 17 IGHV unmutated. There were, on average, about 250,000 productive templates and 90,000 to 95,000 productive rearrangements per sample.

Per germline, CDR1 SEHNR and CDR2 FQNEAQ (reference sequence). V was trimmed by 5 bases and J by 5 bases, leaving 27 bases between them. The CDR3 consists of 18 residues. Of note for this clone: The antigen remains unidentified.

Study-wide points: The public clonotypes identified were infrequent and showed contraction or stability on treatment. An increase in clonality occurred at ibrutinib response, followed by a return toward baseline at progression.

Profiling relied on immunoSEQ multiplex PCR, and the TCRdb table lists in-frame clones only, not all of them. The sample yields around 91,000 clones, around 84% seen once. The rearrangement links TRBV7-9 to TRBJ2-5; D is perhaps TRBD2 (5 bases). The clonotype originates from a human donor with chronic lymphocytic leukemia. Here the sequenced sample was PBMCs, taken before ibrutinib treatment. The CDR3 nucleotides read TGTGCCAGCAGCCAGCCGGTCGAGGGCTTGGGATTGTGGGAGACCCAGTACTTC. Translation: CASSQPVEGLGLWETQYF.